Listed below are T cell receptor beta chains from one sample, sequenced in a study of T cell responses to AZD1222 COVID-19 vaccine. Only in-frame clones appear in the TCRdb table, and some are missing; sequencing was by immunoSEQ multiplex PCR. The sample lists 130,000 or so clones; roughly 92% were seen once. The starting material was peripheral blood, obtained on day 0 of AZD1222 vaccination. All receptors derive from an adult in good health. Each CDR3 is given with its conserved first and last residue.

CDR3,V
CASSLGAMNTEAFF,TRBV13
CSASAGSYEQYF,TRBV20-1
CASSSSAGTGGSPLHF,TRBV28
CASSVESLGGNTEAFF,TRBV9
CASSSGGGREPQHF,TRBV18
CAWIPFTQGPYNSPLHF,TRBV30
CASSEAGLTYEQYF,TRBV6-1
CASTKNLGLAEAFF,TRBV28
CASSSDRGSAEKLFF,TRBV3-1/TRBV3-2
CASSYRGRSPNTEAFF,TRBV6-6
CASSLGSTDTQYF,TRBV18
CASSRDRYNSPLHF,TRBV5-6
CASSLPGNYGYTF,TRBV28
CATGDSPYGYTF,TRBV12-5
CASSLAQGAGELFF,TRBV5-1
CTSRPYEQYF,TRBV1
CASSFAGGYTGELFF,TRBV5-4
CASSFEGGDTQYF,TRBV7-9
CASSQEPIWPYGYTF,TRBV14
CASSSAGTGHTPYEQYF,TRBV5-5
CASSQGSRTSGEETQYF,TRBV3-1/TRBV3-2
CASSLRPLAGGSYEQYF,TRBV5-1
CASSKDHLYNEQFF,TRBV27
CASSPRGDTEAFF,TRBV18
CASSYFPTETTEAFF,TRBV28
CAWRGEGVGSPLHF,TRBV30
CSVRTGEDYGYTF,TRBV29-1
CASSYSRLAGTDTQYF,TRBV6-2/TRBV6-3
CASNSPGANVLTF,TRBV28
CSVDKTEETQYF,TRBV29-1
CASTSTVADFLTGQYF,TRBV28
CASKRTGTMGYGYTF,TRBV6-5
CASSDSVGGSSDEQFF,TRBV6-4
CASSADEYNEQFF,TRBV6-4
CASSSELSWDTEAFF,TRBV18
CASSQQIAGGAGTDTQYF,TRBV4-3
CASSDRRTDNYGYTF,TRBV2
CSVVGGETQYF,TRBV29-1
CASSLAYQETQYF,TRBV7-3
CASSILGRGDSPLHF,TRBV6-6